This T cell receptor (beta chain) was sequenced during a study of blood T cell repertoires in COVID-19. Across the study: Sites across the United States, Italy and Spain contributed samples from acute and convalescent COVID-19. T cells, B-cell-depleted T cells, or PBMCs supplied cDNA or gDNA.

The CDR3 is 15 residues long. Germline V gene data show CDR1 as DFQATT and CDR2 as SNEGSKA (reference sequence). V lost 3 bases, J lost 0 bases, and 12 bases lay in between. Per the original data handling: The assay estimated nucleated cells by amplifying reference gene primers. Profiling relied on immunoSEQ multiplex PCR, and the TCRdb table lists in-frame clones only, not all of them. V and J calls and clone size are copied from that table; D and trimming were computed from the DNA. The sample comprises under 200,000 clones, around 79% of which are singletons, and about 7.8% rests with the top ten.

V usage is TRBV20-1 and J usage is TRBJ1-5; possible D gene TRBD1, 6 bases. The receptor's source is a woman in her sixties with COVID-19, enrolled during active disease. Sequencing was carried out using peripheral blood. CDR3 in amino acids: CSASRGGYSNQPQHF. CDR3 in DNA: TGCAGTGCTAGTCGCGGGGGCTATAGCAATCAGCCCCAGCATTTT.